Below, 7 T cell receptor beta chains from the same sample are listed, as sequenced in a study of T cells after posttransplantation cyclophosphamide (dated by TCRdb to 2016 to 2017). Library preparation employed the immunoSEQ multiplex PCR assay. This immuneACCESS table, as held by TCRdb, lists in-frame sequences with V and J called but not all clones. Of the missing ones, under half trace to an unresolved V gene in checked studies; the others have no known cause. The data for this sample show around 35,000 clones, each detected more than once. Approximately 5.9% of the sample lies in the top ten. Material for sequencing was PBMCs. These receptors were taken from a man aged 25-45 years in good health and a related stem cell transplant donor.

This clone was seen repeatedly, ten times or more. This chain uses TRBV7-9 with TRBJ1-1, with a possible D match to TRBD1 (6 bases). The CDR3 sequence is 12 residues long. Looked up from germline, CDR1 is SEHNR and CDR2 is FQNEAQ (reference sequence). V dropped 6 bases and J dropped 1 base, with 6 bases sitting between them. The CDR3 protein is CASRGANTEAFF. The CDR3 DNA reads TGTGCCAGCAGGGGGGCGAACACTGAAGCTTTCTTT.

The V and J genes are TRBV28 and TRBJ2-3; TRBD1 matches 7 bases. Germline CDR1 MDHEN, CDR2 SYDVKM. V shed 6 bases and J 1 base; nucleotides not matched to a gene: 10. CDR3 size: 16 residues. The CDR3 region has the DNA TGTGCCAGCAGAGGGGGCAGGTTCCTAGGCACAGATACGCAGTATTTT. Translation gives CASRGGRFLGTDTQYF.

The rearrangement links TRBV7-2 to TRBJ1-2, with 11 bases lining up with TRBD1. The V gene end was trimmed by 5 bases and the J gene end by 4 bases; junction bases not matched to a gene: 6. This CDR3 contains 15 residues. Per the germline V gene, CDR1 is SGHTA and CDR2 is FQGNSA. The CDR3 DNA reads TGTGCCAGCAGCCCCGGACAGGGGGCCGTCTATGGCTACACCTTC. Translation: CASSPGQGAVYGYTF. Combining the CDR3 with reference TRBV7-2 and TRBJ1-2 gives the whole variable domain GAGVSQSPSNKVTEKGKDVELRCDPISGHTALYWYRQSLGQGLEFLIYFQGNSAPDKSGLPSDRFSAERTGGSVSTLTIQRTQQEDSAVYLCASSPGQGAVYGYTFGSGTRLTVV.

The chain couples TRBV29-1 to TRBJ2-7, with 7 nucleotides matching TRBD1. The ends lost 6 bases at V and 0 bases at J; junction bases unmatched: 8. Germline values: CDR1 SQVTM, CDR2 ANQGSEA. This CDR3 region has 14 residues. The DNA of the CDR3 is TGCAGCGTCAAACAGGGGATTAGCTCCTACGAGCAGTACTTC. Protein: CSVKQGISSYEQYF.

This clone was seen ten or more times. The chain couples TRBV5-6 to TRBJ2-7, with a tentative D call TRBD1 (5 bases). V was cut by 1 base and J by 0 bases, with 8 bases left in between. There are 14 residues in the CDR3. Germline CDR1 reads SGHDT; CDR2 reads YYEEEE. The CDR3 DNA is TGTGCCAGCAGCTTGCCAGGGTCCTCCTACGAGCAGTACTTC. It yields the protein CASSLPGSSYEQYF.

This clone has more than one count but fewer than ten. The chain links TRBV7-8 to TRBJ2-3; 11 bases line up with TRBD2. J gave up 6 bases and V 5 bases, and 10 bases lay outside the gene matches. The CDR3 contains 16 residues. Germline V CDR1 and CDR2: SGHVS, FQNEAQ. CDR3 DNA sequence: TGTGCCAGCAGCCGGGCGGCTAGCGGGGGGTGGGATACGCAGTATTTT. This codes for CASSRAASGGWDTQYF.

This clone was found many times. The chain is built from TRBV28 and TRBJ2-1, with D perhaps being TRBD1 or TRBD2 (6 bases each). The germline V gene encodes CDR1 MDHEN and CDR2 SYDVKM. V lost 3 bases to trimming and J lost 5 bases, with 14 bases between them. CDR3 length: 15 residues. CDR3 sequence reads: CASSFGGGENNEQFF. DNA of the CDR3: TGTGCCAGCAGTTTCGGAGGGGGTGAGAACAATGAGCAGTTCTTC.